Many counts were recorded for the clone carrying this T cell receptor (beta chain). Its antigen is as yet unknown. Preparation of TCR beta libraries was done by quantitative 5'-RACE with molecular barcodes. TCRdb analysed the 5' RACE reads with MiXCR anew, one entry per CDR3 protein. The repertoire consists of about 130,000 distinct CDR3 sequences, with over 6.5% occurring once and the leading ten covering 12%. The source of the sample is a study of CD8 T cells in ankylosing spondylitis. CDR3 size: 14 residues. V trimming: 10 bases; J trimming: 1 base; junction bases outside the gene matches: 8. CDR1 and CDR2 (germline): KGHDR, SFDVKD. Study findings and constraints: Seemingly distinctive of ankylosing spondylitis blood was a TCR beta motif formed by eight highly homologous variants. Clones tied to disease were said to be significantly enriched in matched ankylosing spondylitis synovial fluid. A number of the motif variants had already been described in reactive arthritis synovial fluid and blood.

This receptor was obtained from a male donor with ankylosing spondylitis or in good health (not recorded which). Input material: blood, either unsorted or a sorted T cell fraction (not recorded which). The chain recombines TRBV24-1 with TRBJ1-2; 7 bases agree with TRBD1. The DNA of the CDR3 is TGTGCCACTCAGGACAACAGGGGTAACTATGGCTACACCTTC. Protein sequence: CATQDNRGNYGYTF.